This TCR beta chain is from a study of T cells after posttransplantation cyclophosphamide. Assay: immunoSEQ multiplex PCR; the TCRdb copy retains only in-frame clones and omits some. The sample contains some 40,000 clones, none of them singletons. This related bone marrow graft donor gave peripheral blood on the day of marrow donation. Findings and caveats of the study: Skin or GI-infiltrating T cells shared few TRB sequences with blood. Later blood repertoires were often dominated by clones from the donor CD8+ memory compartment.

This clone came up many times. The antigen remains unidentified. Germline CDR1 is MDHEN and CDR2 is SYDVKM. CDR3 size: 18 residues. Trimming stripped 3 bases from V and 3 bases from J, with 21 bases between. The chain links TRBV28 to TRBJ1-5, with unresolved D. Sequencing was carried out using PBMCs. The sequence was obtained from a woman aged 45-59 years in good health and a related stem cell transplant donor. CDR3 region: CASSFRAGAVDFNQPQHF. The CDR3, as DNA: TGTGCCAGCAGTTTTCGGGCCGGAGCGGTGGATTTCAATCAGCCCCAGCATTTT.